The next 3 T cell receptor beta chains were all read from a single sample in a study of early T cells in non-severe SARS-CoV-2 infection. TCRdb re-analysed the 5' RACE reads in MiXCR, keeping a single row per CDR3 protein. The sample records more than 65,000 distinct CDR3 sequences, over 10% being singletons. Input material: whole blood. The receptors shown here come from an adult who was a healthcare worker with PCR-confirmed SARS-CoV-2 infection or an uninfected control (not recorded which).

The chain links TRBV29-1 to TRBJ2-1; D remains unclear. Germline CDR1 is SQVTM and CDR2 is ANQGSEA. The CDR3 length is 12 residues. V shed 3 bases and J shed 7 bases, with 10 bases lying between them. CDR3 sequence: CSVDSARNEQFF. The CDR3 DNA reads TGCAGCGTTGATTCGGCTCGTAATGAGCAGTTCTTC.

This clonotype has a count of ten or more. The rearrangement links TRBV7-6 to TRBJ2-2; weak D call: TRBD2 (6 bases). This CDR3 region has 14 residues. Trimming shortened V by 4 bases and J by 5 bases, and 11 bases separated the two germline ends. Germline loops: CDR1 SGHVS, CDR2 FNYEAQ. In DNA, the CDR3 is TGTGCCAGCAGCTCGGGACTTCCAACCGGGGAGCTGTTTTTT. It encodes CASSSGLPTGELFF.

This clonotype occurred many times. The chain carries TRBV11-2 and TRBJ2-1; TRBD2 aligns across 12 bases. This CDR3 has 16 residues. V gave up 1 base and J gave up 9 bases; unmatched junction bases: 7. Germline values: CDR1 SGHAT, CDR2 FQNNGV. CDR3 region: CASSLALPSGRGEQFF. CDR3 DNA: TGTGCCAGCAGCTTAGCCTTGCCTAGCGGGAGGGGTGAGCAGTTCTTC.